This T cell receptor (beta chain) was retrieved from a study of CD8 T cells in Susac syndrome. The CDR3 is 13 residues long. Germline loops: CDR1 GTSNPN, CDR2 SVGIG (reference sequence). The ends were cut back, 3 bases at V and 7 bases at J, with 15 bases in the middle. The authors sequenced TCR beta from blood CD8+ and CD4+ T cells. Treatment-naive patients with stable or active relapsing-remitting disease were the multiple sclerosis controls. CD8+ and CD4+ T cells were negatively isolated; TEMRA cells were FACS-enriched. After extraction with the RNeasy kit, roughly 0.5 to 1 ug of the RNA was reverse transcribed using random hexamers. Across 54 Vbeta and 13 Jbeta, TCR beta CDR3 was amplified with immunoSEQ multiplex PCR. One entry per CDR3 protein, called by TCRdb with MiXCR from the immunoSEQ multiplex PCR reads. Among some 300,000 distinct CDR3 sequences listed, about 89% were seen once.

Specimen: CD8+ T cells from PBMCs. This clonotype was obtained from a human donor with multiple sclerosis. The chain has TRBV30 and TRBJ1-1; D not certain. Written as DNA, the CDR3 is TGTGCCTGGAGGACATCAGCGGTAAATGAAGCTTTCTTT. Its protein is CAWRTSAVNEAFF.